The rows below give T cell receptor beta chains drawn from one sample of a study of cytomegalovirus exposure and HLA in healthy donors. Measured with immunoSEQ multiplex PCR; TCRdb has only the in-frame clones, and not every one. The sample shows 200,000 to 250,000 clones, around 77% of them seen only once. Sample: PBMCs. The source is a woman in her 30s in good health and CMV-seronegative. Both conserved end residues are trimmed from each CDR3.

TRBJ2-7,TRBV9,VSSPSGNSYEQY
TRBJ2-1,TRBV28,ASRVLGGRQF
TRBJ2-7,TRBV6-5,ASSYSAGAYEQY
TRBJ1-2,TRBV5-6,ASSLADGASGYT
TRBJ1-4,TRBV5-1,ASSGSSQGMEKLF
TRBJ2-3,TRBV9,ASSYWGYSGATDTQY
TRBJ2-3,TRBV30,AWSLADTQY
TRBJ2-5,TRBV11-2,ASSSWTSGMGGETQY
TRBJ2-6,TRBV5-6,ASSDTGVGANVLT
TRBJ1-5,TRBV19,ASSIGGQPQH
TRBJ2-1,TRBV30,AWSVRRASGRSYNEQF
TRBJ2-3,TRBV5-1,ASRSPGVKTDTQY
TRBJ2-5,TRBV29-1,SAHGTAQETQY
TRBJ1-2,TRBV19,ASSWDRANYGYT
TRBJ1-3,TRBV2,ASTRSGNTIY
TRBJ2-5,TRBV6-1,ASTQRQGRETQY
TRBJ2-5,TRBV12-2,ASRSRQVSYQETQY
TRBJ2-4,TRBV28,ASSFRAGGPGLAKNIQY
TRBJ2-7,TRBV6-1,ASSIKRGGGEQY
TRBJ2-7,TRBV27,ASSLETGTYEQY